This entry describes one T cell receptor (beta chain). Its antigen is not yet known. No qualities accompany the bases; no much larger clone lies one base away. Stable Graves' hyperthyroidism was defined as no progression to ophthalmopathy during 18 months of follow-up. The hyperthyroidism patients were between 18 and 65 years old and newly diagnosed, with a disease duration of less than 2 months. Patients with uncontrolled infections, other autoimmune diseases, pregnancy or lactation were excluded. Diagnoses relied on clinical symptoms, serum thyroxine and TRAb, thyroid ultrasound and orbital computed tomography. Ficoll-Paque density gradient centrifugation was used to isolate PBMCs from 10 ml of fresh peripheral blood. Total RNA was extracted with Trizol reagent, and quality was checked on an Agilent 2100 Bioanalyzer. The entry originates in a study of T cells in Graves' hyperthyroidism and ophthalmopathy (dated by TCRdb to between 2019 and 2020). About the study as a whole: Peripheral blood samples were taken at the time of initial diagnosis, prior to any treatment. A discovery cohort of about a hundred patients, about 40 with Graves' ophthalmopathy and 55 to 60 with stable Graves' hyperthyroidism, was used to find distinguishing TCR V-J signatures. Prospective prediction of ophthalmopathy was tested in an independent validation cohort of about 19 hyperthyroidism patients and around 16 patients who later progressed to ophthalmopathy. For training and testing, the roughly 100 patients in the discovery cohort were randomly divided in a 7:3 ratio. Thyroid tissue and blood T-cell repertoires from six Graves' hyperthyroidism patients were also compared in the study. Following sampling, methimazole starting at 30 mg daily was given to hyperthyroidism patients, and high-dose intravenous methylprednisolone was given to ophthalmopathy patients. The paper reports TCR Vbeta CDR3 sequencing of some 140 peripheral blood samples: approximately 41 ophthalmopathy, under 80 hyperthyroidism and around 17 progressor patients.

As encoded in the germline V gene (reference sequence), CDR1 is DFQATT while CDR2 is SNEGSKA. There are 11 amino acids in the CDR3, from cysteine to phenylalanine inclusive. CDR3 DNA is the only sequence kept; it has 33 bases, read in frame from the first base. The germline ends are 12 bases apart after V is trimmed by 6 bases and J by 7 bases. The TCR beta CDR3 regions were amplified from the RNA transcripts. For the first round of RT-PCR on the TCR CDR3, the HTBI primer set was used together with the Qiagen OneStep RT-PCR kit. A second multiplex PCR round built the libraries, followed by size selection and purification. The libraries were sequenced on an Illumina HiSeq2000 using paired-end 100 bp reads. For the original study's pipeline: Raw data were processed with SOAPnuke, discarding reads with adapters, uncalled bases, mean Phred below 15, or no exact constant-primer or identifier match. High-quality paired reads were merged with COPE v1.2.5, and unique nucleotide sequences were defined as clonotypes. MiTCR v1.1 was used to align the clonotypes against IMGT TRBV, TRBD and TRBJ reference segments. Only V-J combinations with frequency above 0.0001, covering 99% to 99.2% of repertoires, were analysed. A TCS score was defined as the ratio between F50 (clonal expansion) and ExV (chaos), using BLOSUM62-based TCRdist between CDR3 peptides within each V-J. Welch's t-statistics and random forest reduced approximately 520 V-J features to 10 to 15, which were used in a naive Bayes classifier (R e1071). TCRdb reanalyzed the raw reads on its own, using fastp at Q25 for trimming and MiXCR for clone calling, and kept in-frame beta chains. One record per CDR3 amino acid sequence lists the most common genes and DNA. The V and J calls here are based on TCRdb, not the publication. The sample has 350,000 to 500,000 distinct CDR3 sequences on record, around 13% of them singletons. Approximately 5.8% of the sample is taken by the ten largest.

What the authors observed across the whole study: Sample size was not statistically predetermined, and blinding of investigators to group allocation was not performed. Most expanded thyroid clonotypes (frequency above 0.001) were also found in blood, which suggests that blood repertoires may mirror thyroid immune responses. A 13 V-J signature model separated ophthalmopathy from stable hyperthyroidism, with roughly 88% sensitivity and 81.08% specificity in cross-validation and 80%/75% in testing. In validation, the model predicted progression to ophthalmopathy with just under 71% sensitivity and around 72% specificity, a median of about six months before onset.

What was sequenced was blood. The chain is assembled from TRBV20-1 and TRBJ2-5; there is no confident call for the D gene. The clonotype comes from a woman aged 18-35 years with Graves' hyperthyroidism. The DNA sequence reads TGCAGTGCCCCCCTCGTTTTGACCCAGTACTTC. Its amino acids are CSAPLVLTQYF.